The 8 T cell receptor beta chains below come from one sample, sequenced in a study of CD8 T cells in Susac syndrome. RNA in amounts of roughly 0.5 to 1 ug was reverse transcribed with random hexamers. TCRdb passed the immunoSEQ multiplex PCR reads through MiXCR, listing each CDR3 protein once. The profile shows about 80,000 distinct CDR3 sequences, about 93% of them singletons. Source material: CD8+ T cells from PBMCs. The receptors stem from a human donor with Susac syndrome.

This clonotype was seen only once. The J gene is TRBJ2-3, the V gene TRBV9, with 9 positions matching TRBD2. Per the germline V gene, CDR1 is SGDLS and CDR2 is YYNGEE. Unmatched junction bases numbered 5, after V lost 0 bases and J lost 0 bases. CDR3 size: 17 residues. CDR3 nucleotide sequence: TGTGCCAGCAGCGTAGCAGGACTAGCGACTAGCACAGATACGCAGTATTTT. It specifies CASSVAGLATSTDTQYF.

This chain links TRBV14 with TRBJ2-1; D is undetermined. The V gene's germline CDR1 is SGHDN and CDR2 FVKESK. This CDR3 contains 13 residues. V lost 3 bases and J 6 bases, leaving 9 bases between the germline ends. The CDR3 reads CASSHFPTNEQFF. DNA for the CDR3: TGTGCCAGCAGCCATTTCCCCACCAATGAGCAGTTCTTC.

The gene calls are TRBV18 and TRBJ1-4, with 7 bases matching TRBD1. The CDR3 loop spans 16 amino acids. Germline V gives CDR1 KGHSH, CDR2 LQKENI. The junction had 6 bases not matched to a gene; V was cut back by 5 bases and J by 0 bases. Written as DNA, the CDR3 is TGTGCCAGCTCATCTTACAGGGGCGCAACTAATGAAAAACTGTTTTTT. Translation gives CASSSYRGATNEKLFF.

CDR3 protein: CASSEYEGESDNEQFF. CDR3 nucleotide sequence: TGTGCCAGCAGTGAATATGAGGGAGAATCCGACAATGAGCAGTTCTTC. J is TRBJ2-1 and V is TRBV25-1, with D possibly TRBD2 on 5 matching bases. Germline CDR1 MGHDK, CDR2 SYGVNS. Trimming cost V 0 bases and J 5 bases, with 14 bases left between them. The CDR3 is 16 amino acids.

The J gene is TRBJ2-1, the V gene TRBV14, with D unclear. The V and J ends lost 0 bases and 3 bases respectively, with 12 bases between them. Germline CDR1 and CDR2: SGHDN and FVKESK. The CDR3 has 16 amino acids. The DNA of the CDR3 is TGTGCCAGCAGCCAAGATATTGCGTCTTACTACAATGAGCAGTTCTTC. This encodes CASSQDIASYYNEQFF.

In this sample, this clonotype turned up a few times. This chain links TRBV27 with TRBJ2-1, with D uncertain. The CDR3 is 13 residues long. Germline V gene sequence: CDR1 MNHEY, CDR2 SMNVEV (reference sequence). Trimming removed 4 bases at V and 4 bases at J, with 8 bases between. The CDR3 DNA sequence: TGTGCCAGCAGTTCGGGCAGTTACAATGAGCAGTTCTTC. Protein sequence: CASSSGSYNEQFF.

The V and J genes are TRBV9 and TRBJ2-4; maybe TRBD1 (5 bases). CDR3 size: 12 residues. Germline loops: CDR1 SGDLS, CDR2 YYNGEE. V lost 4 bases and J lost 8, with 10 bases in between. The CDR3, as DNA: TGTGCCAGCAGCACAACAGGAGACATTCAGTACTTC. Protein sequence: CASSTTGDIQYF.

The table lists this clonotype with a count of one. V is TRBV28 and J is TRBJ2-1; D is uncertain. Germline loops: CDR1 MDHEN, CDR2 SYDVKM. The V end lost 4 bases, the J end lost 1 base, and 5 bases lay between the germline ends. The CDR3 spans 13 residues. The CDR3 sequence: CASSSFSYNEQFF. The CDR3 coding sequence is TGTGCCAGCAGTTCCTTTTCCTACAATGAGCAGTTCTTC.